Here is one T cell receptor beta chain with its context. Per the study methods: Researchers report that nucleated cell counts were estimated from reference gene primer amplification. The data were produced by immunoSEQ multiplex PCR, yet TCRdb's version contains in-frame clones alone and is incomplete. V and J calls and clone size are copied from that table; D and trimming were computed from the DNA. The data show roughly 310,000 clones, around nine tenths seen once. Participant age was about 18 to 89 years, and participants resided in approximately 24 US areas. Cohort assignment relied on participant-reported clinical history. The sample originates from a study of blood T cell repertoires in COVID-19. Study background: The analysed material was cDNA or gDNA that came from T cells, B-cell-depleted T cells, or PBMCs.

The CDR3 extends over 15 amino acids. CDR1 and CDR2 from the germline V gene are LNHNV and YYDKDF (reference sequence). The junction had 7 bases not matched to a gene; V was cut back by 1 base and J by 8 bases. The chain recombines TRBV15 with TRBJ2-4, with 8 nucleotides matching TRBD2. This clonotype was sampled from a man between 60 and 75 years old who had recovered from COVID-19. Specimen: PBMCs or T cells enriched from blood (not recorded which). CDR3 sequence reads: CATSRGGTSRDIQYF. The CDR3 DNA reads TGTGCCACCAGCAGAGGCGGGACTAGTAGGGACATTCAGTACTTC. The full variable domain, completed using reference TRBV15 and TRBJ2-4, is DAMVIQNPRYQVTQFGKPVTLSCSQTLNHNVMYWYQQKSSQAPKLLFHYYDKDFNNEADTPDNFQSRRPNTSFCFLDIRSPGLGDTAMYLCATSRGGTSRDIQYFGAGTRLSVL.